The clone carrying this T cell receptor beta chain appeared a single time. This sample is drawn from a study of blood T cell repertoires in COVID-19. The germline V and J ends were trimmed by 2 bases and 5 bases, with 10 bases remaining between them. The CDR3 is 14 amino acids. Germline V gene lookup returns CDR1 MNHEY and CDR2 SVGEGT. Per the original data handling: Using reference gene primer amplification, nucleated cell counts were estimated. TCRdb's table, derived via immunoSEQ multiplex PCR, lists solely in-frame clones and lacks some. V, J and clone size were drawn from that table, and D and trimming were deduced from the DNA. The sample holds some 170,000 clones, 80% to 90% seen once.

V is TRBV6-2 or TRBV6-3 and J is TRBJ1-5, with a possible D match to TRBD1 (5 bases). The TCR sequence derives from a woman aged 45 to 65 with acute or convalescent COVID-19. The sequenced sample was peripheral blood. CDR3 in amino acids: CASSYGGVDQPQHF. CDR3 in DNA: TGTGCCAGCAGTTACGGAGGGGTAGATCAGCCCCAGCATTTT.